These 17 T cell receptor beta chains were all obtained from the same sample, sequenced in a study of blood T cell repertoires in COVID-19. The method was immunoSEQ multiplex PCR; TCRdb's version includes in-frame clones alone and lacks a portion of them. The table lists about 150,000 clones, around 92% of them singletons. The sequenced sample was peripheral blood. The receptor set was obtained from a man in his 60s with acute or convalescent COVID-19.

This chain links TRBV7-2 with TRBJ2-2, with TRBD2 matching over 8 bases. Looked up from germline, CDR1 is SGHTA and CDR2 is FQGNSA. CDR3 length: 15 amino acids. V lost 4 bases to trimming and J lost 5 bases; unmatched junction nucleotides: 6. As DNA, the CDR3 is TGTGCCAGCAGCTGGACTAGCCAGAATACCGGGGAGCTGTTTTTT. Its translation: CASSWTSQNTGELFF.

This chain uses TRBV4-1 with TRBJ1-2; D uncertain. The CDR3 is 14 residues long. Looked up from germline, CDR1 is MGHRA and CDR2 is YSYEKL. V lost 3 bases and J 4 bases, leaving 12 bases between the germline ends. As DNA, the CDR3 is TGCGCCAGCAGCCAGGAACATGGCGGCTATGGCTACACCTTC. It yields the protein CASSQEHGGYGYTF.

The chain carries TRBV5-1 and TRBJ2-1; D call uncertain. The germline gives CDR1 SGHRS, CDR2 YFSETQ. This CDR3 is 15 amino acids long. The ends were cut back, 4 bases at V and 5 bases at J, with 16 bases in the middle. The CDR3 bases are TGCGCCAGCAGCCAATTCAGCAACAGTCACAATGAGCAGTTCTTC. Encoded protein: CASSQFSNSHNEQFF.

V and J are TRBV2 and TRBJ1-2; 7 positions match TRBD1. Per the germline V gene, CDR1 is SNHLY and CDR2 is FYNNEI. This CDR3 has 15 residues. The trim removed 5 bases at V and 8 bases at J, leaving 14 bases unmatched. The CDR3 loop is CASSNRLTGNDGYTF. The CDR3, as DNA: TGTGCCAGCAGTAACCGCTTGACAGGGAATGACGGCTACACCTTC. Drawing the rest from reference TRBV2 and TRBJ1-2, the complete variable domain is EPEVTQTPSHQVTQMGQEVILRCVPISNHLYFYWYRQILGQKVEFLVSFYNNEISEKSEIFDDQFSVERPDGSNFTLKIRSTKLEDSAMYFCASSNRLTGNDGYTFGSGTRLTVV.

The rearrangement joins TRBV27 to TRBJ2-4; 11 nucleotides align to TRBD1. Germline CDR1 and CDR2: MNHEY and SMNVEV (reference sequence). After removal of 6 bases from V and 1 base from J, the junction contained 20 bases not matched to a gene. The CDR3 runs to 21 residues. As DNA, the CDR3 is TGTGCCAGCAGCAAGATCCCCGGGACAGGGGGATTCACCCAGGCCAAAAACATTCAGTACTTC. This encodes CASSKIPGTGGFTQAKNIQYF.

V is TRBV4-1 and J is TRBJ2-7, with 7 bases lining up with TRBD2. J lost 3 bases, V lost 1 base, and 6 bases had no gene match. The germline V gene encodes CDR1 MGHRA and CDR2 YSYEKL. The CDR3 extends over 15 amino acids. The DNA of the CDR3 is TGCGCCAGCAGCCAAGGATCTAGCGGAGTCTACGAGCAGTACTTC. It codes for CASSQGSSGVYEQYF.

This chain uses TRBV5-1 with TRBJ2-7; perhaps TRBD1 as D (5 bases). Trimming left V 4 bases short and J 6 bases short, with 14 bases between. The germline V gene encodes CDR1 SGHRS and CDR2 YFSETQ. The CDR3 runs 13 residues. The CDR3 here is CASSRGELREQYF. Here the CDR3 DNA reads TGCGCCAGCAGCAGGGGCGAACTCCGCGAGCAGTACTTC.

This sequence joins TRBV7-9 and TRBJ2-1, with 12 positions matching TRBD1. V shed 4 bases, J shed 5 bases, and the junction held 3 bases outside the gene matches. The CDR3 contains 15 residues. In germline, CDR1 is SEHNR, CDR2 FQNEAQ (reference sequence). The CDR3 bases are TGTGCCAGCAGCTGGGGACAGGGGGCGGACAATGAGCAGTTCTTC. Its translation is CASSWGQGADNEQFF.

The chain combines TRBV30 with TRBJ1-1, with 9 bases that match TRBD1. The CDR3 covers 13 residues. The germline V gene has CDR1 GTSNPN and CDR2 SVGIG (reference sequence). V lost 3 bases to trimming and J lost 2 bases; unmatched junction nucleotides: 1. CDR3 in amino acids: CAWRDRGNTEAFF. Here the CDR3 DNA reads TGTGCCTGGAGGGACAGGGGAAACACTGAAGCTTTCTTT. Full variable domain (missing parts from reference TRBV30 and TRBJ1-1): SQTIHQWPATLVQPVGSPLSLECTVEGTSNPNLYWYRQAAGRGLQLLFYSVGIGQISSEVPQNLSASRPQDRQFILSSKKLLLSDSGFYLCAWRDRGNTEAFFGQGTRLTVV.

This chain uses TRBV20-1 with TRBJ1-5, with unresolved D. Between the trimmed V and J ends, which lost 3 bases and 6 bases, there was a span of 9 bases. This CDR3 has 12 amino acids. The germline V gene has CDR1 DFQATT and CDR2 SNEGSKA (reference sequence). The CDR3: CSASAISQPQHF. The CDR3, as DNA: TGCAGTGCTAGTGCGATCAGTCAGCCCCAGCATTTT.

The rearrangement uses TRBV5-1 and TRBJ2-1; TRBD1 agrees at 9 bases. J gave up 4 bases and V 4 bases, and 12 bases lay outside the gene matches. From germline, CDR1 is SGHRS and CDR2 YFSETQ. The CDR3 is made up of 17 amino acids. Written as DNA, the CDR3 is TGCGCCAGCAGCCTGGAGGCTACCGGGACAGGGTACAATGAGCAGTTCTTC. Translating it yields CASSLEATGTGYNEQFF.

The chain links TRBV5-4 to TRBJ1-6; 9 bases agree with TRBD1. The germline gives CDR1 SGHNT, CDR2 YYREEE (reference sequence). V was pared by 2 bases and J by 10 bases, with 10 bases of the junction left unmatched. The CDR3 loop spans 16 amino acids. The CDR3 nucleotides read TGTGCCAGCAGCTTAAAGGGACAGGGAGGGTTGTCACCCCTCCACTTT. It encodes CASSLKGQGGLSPLHF. The whole variable domain, filled in from reference TRBV5-4 and TRBJ1-6, reads ETGVTQSPTHLIKTRGQQVTLRCSSQSGHNTVSWYQQALGQGPQFIFQYYREEENGRGNFPPRFSGLQFPNYSSELNVNALELDDSALYLCASSLKGQGGLSPLHFGNGTRLTVT.

The chain combines TRBV7-3 with TRBJ1-2; the D gene is possibly TRBD1 (6 bases). The CDR3 loop spans 14 amino acids. V was clipped by 4 bases and J by 5 bases, with 14 bases between them. CDR1 is SGHTA and CDR2 is FQGTGA in the germline V gene. The CDR3 reads CASSSDSSAYGYTF. CDR3 nucleotide sequence: TGTGCCAGCAGCTCGGACAGTTCGGCTTATGGCTACACCTTC.

The V and J genes are TRBV25-1 and TRBJ1-2, with 8 nucleotides matching TRBD1. Germline V CDR1 and CDR2: MGHDK, SYGVNS. The CDR3 totals 13 residues. V gave up 4 bases and J gave up 4 bases; unmatched junction bases: 2. The CDR3 sequence: CASSAGQGYGYTF. The CDR3 DNA reads TGTGCCAGCAGTGCCGGACAGGGCTATGGCTACACCTTC.

This clone was detected a few times. This rearrangement joins TRBV30 to TRBJ2-1; 7 bases are a match to TRBD1. CDR1 GTSNPN and CDR2 SVGIG come from the germline V gene (reference sequence). Trimming at V came to 8 bases and at J to 3 bases, leaving 10 bases not matched to a gene. CDR3 length equals 14 residues. CDR3 amino acids: CALSRGQIYNEQFF. CDR3 coding DNA: TGTGCCCTCAGTCGGGGACAGATCTACAATGAGCAGTTCTTC.

The chain employs TRBV4-1 and TRBJ1-1; D is unresolved. Germline V gives CDR1 MGHRA, CDR2 YSYEKL. V was clipped by 2 bases and J by 0 bases, with 7 bases between them. CDR3 length: 14 amino acids. The CDR3 DNA reads as TGCGCCAGCAGCCAATCGGGAGTGAACACTGAAGCTTTCTTT. Translation gives CASSQSGVNTEAFF.

The chain is built from TRBV2 and TRBJ2-1; 9 bases line up with TRBD2. The germline gives CDR1 SNHLY, CDR2 FYNNEI. With 6 bases clipped from V and 4 bases from J, the junction kept 7 bases outside the gene matches. The CDR3 is 15 residues long. CDR3 nucleotides: TGTGCCAGCAGGGCGACTAGCGGAACATACAATGAGCAGTTCTTC. Translated, it gives CASRATSGTYNEQFF.